This T cell receptor beta chain stems from a study of OX40 agonist ivuxolimab in advanced cancers. The wider study: Age averaged around 54 years (range roughly 23 to 79), and roughly 80% were male.

This clone appeared once. Its specificity is unknown. TCRdb's copy holds only in-frame clones and misses some; the assay was immunoSEQ multiplex PCR. The profile shows roughly 35,000 clones, 86% of them singletons. Study results and caveats: At 0.1 to 3.0 mg/kg and by week 6, CD4+ and CD8+ T cells in the blood had expanded clonally.

Germline V gene data show CDR1 as SGHDN and CDR2 as FVKESK. V lost 4 bases and J lost 1, with 7 bases in between. This CDR3 has 13 amino acids. Sequencing was performed on CD4+ or CD8+ T cells sorted from blood, taken in a trial of the OX40 agonist ivuxolimab. The chain recombines TRBV14 with TRBJ1-1; D gene uncertain. This sequence originates from an adult with an advanced solid tumor such as melanoma, head and neck, liver or kidney cancer. The CDR3 region is CASSPKRNTEAFF. CDR3 bases: TGTGCCAGCAGCCCCAAAAGGAACACTGAAGCTTTCTTT.